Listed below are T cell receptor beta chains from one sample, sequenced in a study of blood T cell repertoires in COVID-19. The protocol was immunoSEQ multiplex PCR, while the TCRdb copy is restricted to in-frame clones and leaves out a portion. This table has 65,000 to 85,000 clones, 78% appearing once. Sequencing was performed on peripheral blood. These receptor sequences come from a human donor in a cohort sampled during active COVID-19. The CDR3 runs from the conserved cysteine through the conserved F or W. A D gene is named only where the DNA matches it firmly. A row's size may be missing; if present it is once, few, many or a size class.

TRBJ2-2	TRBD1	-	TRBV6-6	TGTGCCAGCAGTCCCCGACAGGGCGGTGGGGAGCTGTTTTTT	CASSPRQGGGELFF
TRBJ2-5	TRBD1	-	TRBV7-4	TGTGCCAGCAGCGCAAACAGGGGAGAGACCCAGTACTTC	CASSANRGETQYF
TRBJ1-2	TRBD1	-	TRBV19	TGTGCCAGTAGTTTTGGGGACAGCTATGGCTACACCTTC	CASSFGDSYGYTF
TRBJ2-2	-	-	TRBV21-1	TGTGCCAGCAGCACAGTAAATCCCGGGACATATTACATCGGGGAGCTGTTTTTT	CASSTVNPGTYYIGELFF
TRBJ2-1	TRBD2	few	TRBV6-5	TGTGCCAGCGGGTCTAGCGGGCACAATGAGCAGTTCTTC	CASGSSGHNEQFF
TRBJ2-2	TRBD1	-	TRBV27	TGTGCCAGCAGGACAGGGGGTAACACCGGGGAGCTGTTTTTT	CASRTGGNTGELFF
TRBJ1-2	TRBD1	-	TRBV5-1	TGCGCCAGCAGCCCTTCGTTTCCGCCGGGACAGGGAGAGGGAAACTATGGCTACACCTTC	CASSPSFPPGQGEGNYGYTF
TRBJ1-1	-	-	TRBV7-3	TGTGCCAGCAGCTTAGAGGTGAACACTGAAGCTTTCTTT	CASSLEVNTEAFF
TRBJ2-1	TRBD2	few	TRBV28	TGTGCCAGCAGTCTAGCGGGGGTAATCAATGAGCAGTTCTTC	CASSLAGVINEQFF
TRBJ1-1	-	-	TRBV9	TGTGCCAGCAGCCCACTGACGGAGTTGAACACTGAAGCTTTCTTT	CASSPLTELNTEAFF
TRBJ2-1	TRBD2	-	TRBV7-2	TGTGCCAGCAGCTTTTCTAGCGGGAGGGATGAGCAGTTCTTC	CASSFSSGRDEQFF
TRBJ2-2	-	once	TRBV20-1	TGCAGTGCTAGGGGCGGGATGGAGCTGTTTTTT	CSARGGMELFF
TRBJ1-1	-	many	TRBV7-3	TGTGCCAGCAGCGCCACGATACAGGGAATCACTGAAGCTTTCTTT	CASSATIQGITEAFF
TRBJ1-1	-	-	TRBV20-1	TGCAGTGCTAGTCGGCCCAGAACAGAGAACACTGAAGCTTTCTTT	CSASRPRTENTEAFF
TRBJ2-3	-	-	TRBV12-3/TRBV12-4	TGTGCCAGCAGACTGGGCCTTGCCGATACGCAGTATTTT	CASRLGLADTQYF
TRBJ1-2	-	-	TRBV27	TGTGCCAGCAGTTTATCGACGGCGGGTCTGGGCTACACCTTC	CASSLSTAGLGYTF
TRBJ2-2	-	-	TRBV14	TGTGCCAGCAGCCAAGTCGCAGTCGGGGAGCTGTTTTTT	CASSQVAVGELFF
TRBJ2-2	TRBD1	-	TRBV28	TGTGCCAGCAGTATACCGGGACAGGGGTACACCGGGGAGCTGTTTTTT	CASSIPGQGYTGELFF
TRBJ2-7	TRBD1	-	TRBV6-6	TGTGCCAGCAGTTGGACAGGGGAGCAGTACTTC	CASSWTGEQYF
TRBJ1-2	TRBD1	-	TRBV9	TGTGCCAGCAGCGCGCGCCGGGACAGGACCAACTATGGCTACACCTTC	CASSARRDRTNYGYTF
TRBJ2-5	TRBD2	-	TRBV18	TGTGCCAGCTCACCCGAAGCGGGATTTTTACAAGAGACCCAGTACTTC	CASSPEAGFLQETQYF
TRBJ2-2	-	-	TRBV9	TGTGCCAGCACCGACAGGAACACCGGGGAGCTGTTTTTT	CASTDRNTGELFF
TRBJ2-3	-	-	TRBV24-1	TGTGCCACCAGTGACCCGAGGTGGAGCGGGTCTAGCACAGATACGCAGTATTTT	CATSDPRWSGSSTDTQYF
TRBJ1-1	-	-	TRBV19	TGTGCCAGTAGTATAGACCACGGATTACTACAGGGGAACACTGAAGCTTTCTTT	CASSIDHGLLQGNTEAFF
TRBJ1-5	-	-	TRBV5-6	TGTGCCAGCAGCTTGGACGGGGGTAGCAATCAGCCCCAGCATTTT	CASSLDGGSNQPQHF
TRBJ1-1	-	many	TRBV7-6	TGTGCCAGCAGCTTACTTACAGTGAACACTGAAGCTTTCTTT	CASSLLTVNTEAFF
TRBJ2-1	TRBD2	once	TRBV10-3	TGTGCCATCAGTGCCGGGACTAGCGGGAGTAATGAGCAGTTCTTC	CAISAGTSGSNEQFF
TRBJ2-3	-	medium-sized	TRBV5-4	TGTGCCAGCGGAAGACAGTTAGATACGCAGTATTTT	CASGRQLDTQYF
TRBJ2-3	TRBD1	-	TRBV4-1	TGCGCCAGCAGCCAAGAGGGCAGGGGGAGCACAGATACGCAGTATTTT	CASSQEGRGSTDTQYF
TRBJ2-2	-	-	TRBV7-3	TGTGCCAGCAGCGTCTTGAACACCGGGGAGCTGTTTTTT	CASSVLNTGELFF
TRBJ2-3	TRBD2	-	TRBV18	TGTGCCAGCTCACCTCTTTTCCTAGCGGCGAGCACAGATACGCAGTATTTT	CASSPLFLAASTDTQYF
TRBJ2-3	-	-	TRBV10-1	TGCGCCAGCACTCTGGAAGGGGAATGTGGAGATACGCAGTATTTT	CASTLEGECGDTQYF
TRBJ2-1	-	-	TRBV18	TGTGCCAGCTCACCGAGGATCGGGGACTTGGGCTACAATGAGCAGTTCTTC	CASSPRIGDLGYNEQFF
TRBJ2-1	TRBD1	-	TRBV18	TGTGCCAGCTCACCTCGGACAGGGGACGATGAGCAGTTCTTC	CASSPRTGDDEQFF
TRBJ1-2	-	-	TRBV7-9	TGTGCCAGCAGCTTAAGGATGGCAGGGGCAGACTATGGCTACACCTTC	CASSLRMAGADYGYTF
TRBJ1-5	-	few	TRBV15	TGTGCCACCAGCAGAGATCGGGTGGGTCCCCAGCATTTT	CATSRDRVGPQHF
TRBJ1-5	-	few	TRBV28	TGTGCCAGCAACCAGGCGGGGACGCCCCAGCATTTT	CASNQAGTPQHF
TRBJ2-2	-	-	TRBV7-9	TGTGCCAGCAGCTTATGGGGGGCGAACACCGGGGAGCTGTTTTTT	CASSLWGANTGELFF
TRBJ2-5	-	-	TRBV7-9	TGTGCCAGCAGCTTAGTAGAGAACCAAGAGACCCAGTACTTC	CASSLVENQETQYF
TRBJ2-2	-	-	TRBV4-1	TGCGCCAGCAGCCAAGGTCGAGGGTCCGGGGAGCTGTTTTTT	CASSQGRGSGELFF